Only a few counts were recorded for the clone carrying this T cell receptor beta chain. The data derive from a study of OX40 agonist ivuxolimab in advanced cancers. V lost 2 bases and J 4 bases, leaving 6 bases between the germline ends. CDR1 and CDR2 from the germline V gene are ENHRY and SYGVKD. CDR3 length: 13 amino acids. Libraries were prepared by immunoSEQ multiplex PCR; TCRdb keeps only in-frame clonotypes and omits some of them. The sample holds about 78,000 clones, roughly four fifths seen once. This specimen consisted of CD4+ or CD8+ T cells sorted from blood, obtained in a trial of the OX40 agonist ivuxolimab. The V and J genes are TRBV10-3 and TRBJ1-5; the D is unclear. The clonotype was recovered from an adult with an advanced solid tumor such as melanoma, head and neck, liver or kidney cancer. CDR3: CAISEGNNQPQHF. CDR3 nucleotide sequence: TGTGCCATCAGTGAGGGCAATAATCAGCCCCAGCATTTT.